This TCR beta chain comes out of a study of T cells in Graves' hyperthyroidism and ophthalmopathy. Study details: Pretreatment peripheral blood was obtained at initial diagnosis. Study outcomes and limitations: A model of 13 V-J features distinguished ophthalmopathy from stable hyperthyroidism.

Each person with ophthalmopathy scored at least 3 on the Clinical Activity Score, reached NOSPECS grade 4 or higher, and had been ill under 3 months. The authors took PBMCs from 7.5 to 10 ml fresh peripheral blood. RNA transcripts were the template for amplifying TCR beta CDR3 regions. In the first-round RT-PCR of the TCR CDR3, the HTBI primer set was used. TCRdb recomputed calls from the multiplex PCR reads with MiXCR, one row per CDR3 protein. The sample has roughly 240,000 distinct CDR3 sequences; approximately 23% are singletons. This clonotype was observed at least ten times. Its antigen remains unidentified. V dropped 5 bases and J dropped 2 bases, with 10 bases sitting between them. CDR3 length: 13 residues. Germline V gives CDR1 DFQATT, CDR2 SNEGSKA (reference sequence).

This chain connects TRBV20-1 to TRBJ1-3; possible D gene TRBD1, 5 bases. This receptor was identified in a woman between 35 and 50 years old with Graves' ophthalmopathy. Source material: blood. The CDR3, as DNA: TGCAGTGCTTCCGGGACGGCTGGAAACACCATATATTTT. Protein sequence: CSASGTAGNTIYF.